These 24 T cell receptor beta chains share one sample of origin, sequenced in a study of cytomegalovirus exposure and HLA in healthy donors. PCR was performed using 60 Vbeta and 13 Jbeta primers. Method: immunoSEQ multiplex PCR; TCRdb's copy keeps in-frame clones and lacks some. Here the sample spans about 200,000 clones, approximately 86% being singletons. Sample: PBMCs. The receptor source for this set is a boy younger than 10 in good health and CMV-seronegative.

In its sample, this clone was seen a few times. The chain couples TRBV6-1 to TRBJ2-6; a possible D gene is TRBD1 (6 bases). Deletions cut 4 bases from V and 0 bases from J, with 16 bases between. CDR3 size: 18 residues. Germline V gene lookup returns CDR1 MNHNS and CDR2 SASEGT. The CDR3 DNA reads TGTGCCAGCAGTGGAGGACAGCCTACGAGCTCTGGGGCCAACGTCCTGACTTTC. Amino acid sequence: CASSGGQPTSSGANVLTF.

V usage is TRBV28 and J usage is TRBJ1-1, with D possibly TRBD1 on 6 matching bases. Germline-derived CDR1 and CDR2 are MDHEN and SYDVKM. V was shortened by 10 bases and J by 7 bases, with 10 bases between the two germline ends. The CDR3 contains 10 residues. The CDR3 sequence: CATRDIEAFF. The CDR3 coding sequence is TGTGCCACACGGGACATTGAAGCTTTCTTT.

This chain connects TRBV30 to TRBJ1-2; D call uncertain. CDR3 length: 12 amino acids. Germline V gene data show CDR1 as GTSNPN and CDR2 as SVGIG (reference sequence). The germline V and J ends were trimmed by 5 bases and 5 bases, with 12 bases remaining between them. CDR3 residues: CAWYGDFYGYTF. DNA for the CDR3: TGTGCCTGGTACGGGGATTTTTATGGCTACACCTTC.

The V call is TRBV25-1, the J call TRBJ1-5; weak D call: TRBD1 (6 bases). V was trimmed by 4 bases and J by 0 bases, leaving 13 bases between them. CDR1 MGHDK and CDR2 SYGVNS come from the germline V gene. There are 16 residues in the CDR3. CDR3 sequence reads: CASSVGGPNSNQPQHF. The CDR3, as DNA: TGTGCCAGCAGTGTAGGGGGTCCGAATAGCAATCAGCCCCAGCATTTT.

This chain links TRBV6-1 with TRBJ2-2, with D uncertain. V was pared by 2 bases and J by 3 bases, with 4 bases between. The CDR3 extends over 13 amino acids. Germline loops: CDR1 MNHNS, CDR2 SASEGT. CDR3 coding DNA: TGTGCCAGCAGTGAACGGTACACCGGGGAGCTGTTTTTT. Translated, it gives CASSERYTGELFF.

The chain has TRBV10-3 and TRBJ2-5; 9 bases line up with TRBD1. The CDR3 consists of 15 residues. Trimming took 5 bases from V and 4 from J; bases not matched to a gene: 8. The V gene's germline CDR1 is ENHRY and CDR2 SYGVKD. The CDR3 region has the DNA TGTGCCATCAGTCCTCCGGGACAGGGAACAGAGACCCAGTACTTC. Its translation: CAISPPGQGTETQYF.

This chain uses TRBV30 with TRBJ1-2; TRBD1 might be the D (5 bases). Germline V gene sequence: CDR1 GTSNPN, CDR2 SVGIG (reference sequence). This CDR3 spans 12 amino acids. Trimming left V 4 bases short and J 5 bases short, with 11 bases between. The CDR3 DNA sequence: TGTGCCTGGAATCCCGGGGGGTATGGCTACACCTTC. Protein: CAWNPGGYGYTF. The whole variable domain, remainder taken from reference TRBV30 and TRBJ1-2, is SQTIHQWPATLVQPVGSPLSLECTVEGTSNPNLYWYRQAAGRGLQLLFYSVGIGQISSEVPQNLSASRPQDRQFILSSKKLLLSDSGFYLCAWNPGGYGYTFGSGTRLTVV.

This chain connects TRBV25-1 to TRBJ2-5; 7 positions match TRBD1. Germline CDR1 and CDR2: MGHDK and SYGVNS. J gave up 5 bases and V 5 bases, and 8 bases lay outside the gene matches. CDR3 size: 14 residues. The CDR3 nucleotides are TGTGCCAGCAGTAAAACAGGGGTCCAGGAGACCCAGTACTTC. It yields the protein CASSKTGVQETQYF.

In the case of this clone: At one boundary the junction diverges from the germline segment, which might be a read error. The rearrangement uses TRBV5-8 and TRBJ1-1, with D perhaps matching TRBD1 (5 bases). CDR1 is SGHTS and CDR2 is YDEGEE in the germline V gene. CDR3 length: 11 residues. The CDR3 spells CASSLIREGFF. For the CDR3, the DNA is TGTGCCAGCAGCTTGATCAGGGAAGGTTTCTTT.

The rearrangement uses TRBV30 and TRBJ2-7; D is uncertain. This CDR3 is built from 15 residues. Per germline, CDR1 GTSNPN and CDR2 SVGIG (reference sequence). Between the trimmed V and J ends, which lost 2 bases and 0 bases, there was a span of 14 bases. The DNA for the CDR3 is TGTGCCTGGAGTCGGGTATCCGGCAGCTCCTACGAGCAGTACTTC. Amino acids: CAWSRVSGSSYEQYF.

The J gene is TRBJ2-3, the V gene TRBV7-2, with a possible D match to TRBD2 (6 bases). In germline, CDR1 is SGHTA, CDR2 FQGNSA. The ends were cut back, 2 bases at V and 1 base at J, with 19 bases in the middle. There are 18 residues in the CDR3. This CDR3 reads CASSLKGSGERGTDTQYF. In DNA, the CDR3 is TGTGCCAGCAGCTTAAAGGGGTCTGGGGAGCGGGGCACAGATACGCAGTATTTT. Filled out from reference TRBV7-2 and TRBJ2-3, the complete variable domain reads GAGVSQSPSNKVTEKGKDVELRCDPISGHTALYWYRQSLGQGLEFLIYFQGNSAPDKSGLPSDRFSAERTGGSVSTLTIQRTQQEDSAVYLCASSLKGSGERGTDTQYFGPGTRLTVL.

The rearrangement links TRBV9 to TRBJ1-1; D not resolved. The germline CDR1 and CDR2 sequences are SGDLS and YYNGEE. The CDR3 consists of 12 residues. V was cut by 4 bases and J by 4 bases, with 8 bases left in between. Here the CDR3 reads CASSSRATEAFF. The CDR3, as DNA: TGTGCCAGCAGCTCGAGGGCCACTGAAGCTTTCTTT.

This CDR3 reads CASSHSREGTEQFF. Written as DNA, the CDR3 is TGTGCCAGCTCCCATAGCCGGGAGGGAACTGAGCAGTTCTTC. The V and J genes are TRBV18 and TRBJ2-1, with 8 bases identical to TRBD2. Germline CDR1 and CDR2: KGHSH and LQKENI. There are 14 residues in the CDR3. Trimming at V came to 6 bases and at J to 9 bases, leaving 10 bases not matched to a gene.

The rearrangement uses TRBV28 and TRBJ1-3; unclear D gene. This CDR3 is 12 amino acids long. V was clipped by 7 bases and J by 7 bases, with 11 bases between them. CDR1 is MDHEN, CDR2 SYDVKM, per germline. CDR3 nucleotides: TGTGCCAGCATTAGTATCCGGAACACCATATATTTT. It encodes CASISIRNTIYF.

V and J are TRBV19 and TRBJ2-1, with 11 nucleotides matching TRBD2. This CDR3 has 16 amino acids. Losses at the gene ends were 3 bases for V and 4 bases for J; bases not matched to a gene: 5. Germline V CDR1 and CDR2: LNHDA, SQIVND (reference sequence). The CDR3 reads CASSILLAGAYNEQFF. For the CDR3, the DNA is TGTGCCAGTAGTATTTTACTAGCGGGAGCGTACAATGAGCAGTTCTTC. Looking up the rest from reference TRBV19 and TRBJ2-1 gives the full variable domain: DGGITQSPKYLFRKEGQNVTLSCEQNLNHDAMYWYRQDPGQGLRLIYYSQIVNDFQKGDIAEGYSVSREKKESFPLTVTSAQKNPTAFYLCASSILLAGAYNEQFFGPGTRLTVL.

The CDR3 nucleotides are TGTGCCAGCAGTGATTCCAGGGACACTGAAGCTTTCTTT. Protein sequence: CASSDSRDTEAFF. The J gene is TRBJ1-1, the V gene TRBV6-1; D might be TRBD1 (5 bases). Trimming took off 3 bases at V and 3 bases at J, with 8 bases between the two ends. The CDR3 runs to 13 residues. CDR1 is MNHNS, CDR2 SASEGT, per germline.

In its sample, this clone was seen once. The V gene is TRBV5-5, the J gene TRBJ1-5; D may be TRBD1 (6 bases). This CDR3 is built from 15 residues. Germline V CDR1 and CDR2: SGHKS, YYEKEE (reference sequence). Trimming stripped 1 base from V and 4 bases from J, with 12 bases between. CDR3 DNA: TGTGCCAGCAGCTTGTCAGGGGCTGGGAATCAGCCCCAGCATTTT. Amino acids: CASSLSGAGNQPQHF.

This chain links TRBV7-9 with TRBJ1-1; no reliable D call. Between the trimmed V and J ends, which lost 1 base and 6 bases, there was a span of 9 bases. In germline, CDR1 is SEHNR, CDR2 FQNEAQ (reference sequence). This CDR3 spans 13 amino acids. The CDR3 loop reads CASSLVEDAEAFF. The DNA of the CDR3 is TGTGCCAGCAGCTTAGTGGAGGACGCTGAAGCTTTCTTT.

J is TRBJ1-1 and V is TRBV27, with TRBD1 as a possible D gene (6 bases). Germline CDR1 and CDR2: MNHEY and SMNVEV (reference sequence). V was pared by 8 bases and J by 1 base, with 14 bases between. The CDR3 extends over 14 amino acids. The CDR3 spells CASGPGHKNTEAFF. In DNA, the CDR3 is TGTGCCAGCGGACCGGGACATAAGAACACTGAAGCTTTCTTT.

This chain connects TRBV7-9 to TRBJ2-7; D unclear. Trimming left V 2 bases short and J 2 bases short, with 10 bases between. CDR1 and CDR2 from the germline V gene are SEHNR and FQNEAQ (reference sequence). The CDR3 contains 14 residues. The CDR3 DNA follows: TGTGCCAGCAGCTTAATCAGTAACCCCTACGAGCAGTACTTC. Its translation: CASSLISNPYEQYF. Full variable domain (remainder filled in from reference TRBV7-9 and TRBJ2-7): DTGVSQNPRHKITKRGQNVTFRCDPISEHNRLYWYRQTLGQGPEFLTYFQNEAQLEKSRLLSDRFSAERPKGSFSTLEIQRTEQGDSAMYLCASSLISNPYEQYFGPGTRLTVT.

The chain employs TRBV5-1 and TRBJ2-1, with TRBD1 matching over 9 bases. This CDR3 is 18 amino acids long. The germline CDR1 and CDR2 sequences are SGHRS and YFSETQ. After removal of 4 bases from V and 1 base from J, the junction contained 12 bases not matched to a gene. The CDR3 bases are TGCGCCAGCAGCCCCTTCTTGTTGGGACAGGGATCCTACAATGAGCAGTTCTTC. It encodes CASSPFLLGQGSYNEQFF.

The gene calls are TRBV7-8 and TRBJ2-4; perhaps TRBD2 as D (7 bases). Trimming removed 1 base at V and 7 bases at J, with 11 bases between. This CDR3 is built from 14 residues. Germline CDR1 is SGHVS and CDR2 is FQNEAQ. The CDR3 region is CASSLGRGANIQYF. The CDR3 DNA reads as TGTGCCAGCAGCTTAGGACGGGGGGCTAACATTCAGTACTTC.

Comments on this clone: Distinct nucleotide sequences in the sample also encode this CDR3. The V call is TRBV5-4, the J call TRBJ2-2; 8 nucleotides align to TRBD2. The J segment lost 6 bases and the V segment lost 1 base, leaving 5 bases of the junction unmatched. The length of the CDR3 is 15 residues. Germline V lookup: CDR1 SGHNT, CDR2 YYREEE (reference sequence). The DNA of the CDR3 is TGTGCCAGCAGCTTGAGGCGGGAGGACCCCGGGGAGCTGTTTTTT. Protein product: CASSLRREDPGELFF. The full variable domain, completed using reference TRBV5-4 and TRBJ2-2, is ETGVTQSPTHLIKTRGQQVTLRCSSQSGHNTVSWYQQALGQGPQFIFQYYREEENGRGNFPPRFSGLQFPNYSSELNVNALELDDSALYLCASSLRREDPGELFFGEGSRLTVL.

This sequence joins TRBV7-3 and TRBJ1-1; TRBD1 might be the D (6 bases). From germline, CDR1 is SGHTA and CDR2 FQGTGA. This CDR3 region has 15 residues. V was clipped by 5 bases and J by 2 bases, with 15 bases between them. The chain's CDR3 is CASSPKGGVNTEAFF. Written as DNA, the CDR3 is TGTGCCAGCAGCCCAAAGGGGGGGGTTAACACTGAAGCTTTCTTT.